What follows are 16 T cell receptor beta chains derived from one specimen sequenced in a study of a mutant IDH1 vaccine in newly diagnosed glioma. Time point: week 35, safety follow-up. The study gave 300 ug of mutant IDH1 20-mer peptide per vaccine dose, with topical imiquimod. Their target antigens are unknown. The repertoire was sequenced with immunoSEQ multiplex PCR; TCRdb's copy has only in-frame clones and lacks some. The table includes over 45,000 clones, 92% detected once. Specimen: PBMCs, collected from a glioma patient whose treatment included an IDH1 peptide vaccine. The source of these receptors is a man aged 45 to 65 with glioma.

V and J are TRBV6-5 and TRBJ2-7; D is perhaps TRBD1 (6 bases). The V gene's germline CDR1 is MNHEY and CDR2 SVGAGI. The CDR3 extends over 13 amino acids. The V and J ends lost 8 bases and 2 bases respectively, with 13 bases between them. The chain's CDR3 is CASGETGPYEQYF. In DNA form, the CDR3 reads TGTGCCAGCGGGGAGACAGGTCCCTACGAGCAGTACTTC.

The CDR3 region is CASSWGQEETQYF. The CDR3 nucleotides are TGTGCCAGCAGCTGGGGACAGGAAGAGACCCAGTACTTC. V usage is TRBV7-2 and J usage is TRBJ2-5; 8 positions agree with TRBD1. The V and J ends lost 4 bases and 3 bases, in that order; junction bases with no gene match: 1. Germline loops: CDR1 SGHTA, CDR2 FQGNSA. The CDR3 is made up of 13 amino acids.

This chain joins TRBV7-2 and TRBJ1-6; no clear D gene. The CDR3 has 15 amino acids. CDR1 is SGHTA and CDR2 is FQGNSA in the germline V gene. The V gene lost 1 base and the J gene lost 7 bases, with 11 bases spanning the gap. The CDR3 spells CASSLGWTGNSPLHF. CDR3 DNA: TGTGCCAGCAGCTTAGGATGGACGGGAAATTCACCCCTCCACTTT.

The genes are TRBV7-8 and TRBJ2-7; D may be TRBD2 (6 bases). CDR3 length: 15 residues. Germline values: CDR1 SGHVS, CDR2 FQNEAQ. The V end lost 5 bases, the J end lost 0 bases, and 14 bases lay between the germline ends. The CDR3 coding sequence is TGTGCCAGCAGCCAAGGGAGGCTACCCTCCTACGAGCAGTACTTC. Residues: CASSQGRLPSYEQYF.

This rearrangement joins TRBV14 to TRBJ1-2, with D possibly matching TRBD1 (5 bases). The ends were cut back, 4 bases at V and 2 bases at J, with 11 bases in the middle. The CDR3 sequence is 14 residues long. The V gene's germline CDR1 is SGHDN and CDR2 FVKESK. In DNA, the CDR3 is TGTGCCAGCAGCCCCCTACAGGAGAACTATGGCTACACCTTC. Encoded protein: CASSPLQENYGYTF.

The V gene is TRBV5-1, the J gene TRBJ2-4; a weak D match, TRBD2 (6 bases). With 1 base removed from V and 0 bases from J, the gap between germline ends came to 11 bases. This CDR3 is 16 amino acids long. Per germline, CDR1 SGHRS and CDR2 YFSETQ. The CDR3 region is CASSLTGSGAKNIQYF. The CDR3 nucleotides read TGCGCCAGCAGCTTGACCGGGAGTGGAGCCAAAAACATTCAGTACTTC.

This chain connects TRBV13 to TRBJ2-5; tentatively, D is TRBD1 (7 bases). The CDR3 totals 16 residues. Germline CDR1 PRHDT, CDR2 FYEKMQ (reference sequence). Trimming cost V 5 bases and J 2 bases, with 18 bases left between them. The CDR3 DNA is TGTGCCAGCAGCCTAAAGGAGGCGGGACAGCAAGAGACCCAGTACTTC. Its protein is CASSLKEAGQQETQYF.

V gene TRBV28 combines with J gene TRBJ2-1, with 15 bases matching TRBD2. This CDR3 has 17 residues. CDR1 and CDR2 (germline): MDHEN, SYDVKM. V dropped 3 bases and J dropped 7; count of bases not matched to a gene: 7. Here the CDR3 DNA reads TGTGCCAGCAGTTTGACGGGACTAGCGGGGGGCGGGAATGAGCAGTTCTTC. This codes for CASSLTGLAGGGNEQFF.

The chain uses TRBV6-5 and TRBJ1-6; D perhaps matches TRBD1 (6 bases). The germline V and J ends were trimmed by 6 bases and 6 bases, with 6 bases remaining between them. This CDR3 has 12 residues. The V gene's germline CDR1 is MNHEY and CDR2 SVGAGI. The CDR3 bases are TGTGCCAGCAGGGACAGTAATTCACCCCTCCACTTT. Translation: CASRDSNSPLHF.

The chain combines TRBV6-6 with TRBJ2-7, with 7 bases matching TRBD1. V shed 5 bases and J 3 bases; nucleotides not matched to a gene: 10. The CDR3 is made up of 15 amino acids. Germline V CDR1 and CDR2: MNHNY, SVGAGI (reference sequence). The CDR3 DNA sequence: TGTGCCAGCAGTCTCCCTCCGGGACAGATCTACGAGCAGTACTTC. This gives the protein CASSLPPGQIYEQYF.

This clone was picked up a small number of times. This chain uses TRBV4-1 with TRBJ1-1; 8 bases fit TRBD1. There are 16 residues in the CDR3. In germline, CDR1 is MGHRA, CDR2 YSYEKL. Trimming took 4 bases from V and 1 from J; bases not matched to a gene: 8. The CDR3 loop is CASSRPRTGRNTEAFF. CDR3 sequence (DNA): TGCGCCAGCAGCCGCCCGAGGACAGGGCGGAACACTGAAGCTTTCTTT.

This chain links TRBV28 with TRBJ1-1; D unclear. CDR1 and CDR2 from the germline V gene are MDHEN and SYDVKM. Between the trimmed V and J ends, which lost 2 bases and 1 base, there was a span of 5 bases. The CDR3 covers 13 residues. The CDR3 loop is CASSLVGNTEAFF. The CDR3 DNA follows: TGTGCCAGCAGTTTAGTGGGGAACACTGAAGCTTTCTTT.

This CDR3 reads CASSSHYGYTF. DNA for the CDR3: TGTGCCAGTAGTAGTCACTATGGCTACACCTTC. V is TRBV19 and J is TRBJ1-2; no clear D. CDR3 size: 11 residues. V lost 4 bases to trimming and J lost 3 bases, with 3 bases between them. Germline-derived CDR1 and CDR2 are LNHDA and SQIVND (reference sequence).

This clone was observed once. This rearrangement joins TRBV28 to TRBJ2-7; the D call may be TRBD1 or TRBD2 (7 bases each). The V gene lost 5 bases and the J gene lost 2 bases, with 19 bases spanning the gap. The CDR3 contains 16 residues. The germline V gene has CDR1 MDHEN and CDR2 SYDVKM. The CDR3 DNA reads as TGTGCCAGCAGTACCGGGGGGCGGGACAGTCCCTACGAGCAGTACTTC. This codes for CASSTGGRDSPYEQYF.

This chain joins TRBV7-3 and TRBJ2-1; 14 nucleotides match TRBD2. The CDR3 runs to 15 residues. The germline gives CDR1 SGHTA, CDR2 FQGTGA. The trim removed 5 bases at V and 8 bases at J, leaving 5 bases unmatched. Here the CDR3 reads CASSRGLAGAYEQFF. In DNA form, the CDR3 reads TGTGCCAGCAGCCGGGGACTAGCGGGAGCCTATGAGCAGTTCTTC.

This chain connects TRBV6-6 to TRBJ2-5; D uncertain. The germline CDR1 and CDR2 sequences are MNHNY and SVGAGI (reference sequence). The CDR3 is 15 amino acids. Trimming shortened V by 7 bases and J by 2 bases, and 17 bases separated the two germline ends. The CDR3 is CASNPTPLGQETQYF. As DNA, the CDR3 is TGTGCCAGCAACCCTACTCCCCTTGGGCAAGAGACCCAGTACTTC.